This T cell receptor beta chain was found in a study of memory CD4+ T cells and cytomegalovirus serostatus. The study, taken as a whole, reports: 67 of 164 known CMV-associated TCRbeta sequences appeared in CD4+ memory. Suggested: most of the CMV-linked TCR signature lies in CD4+ memory cells.

Comments on this clone: Its target is not known.

The V end was cut by 7 bases, the J end by 8 bases, with 21 bases between. CDR1 and CDR2 from the germline V gene are MDHEN and SYDVKM. The CDR3 sequence is 16 residues long. Single viable CD3+CD4+CD8-CD45RO+ cells were sorted as the memory CD4+ T cells. Serum IgG to CMV pp150, pp28, p38 and p52 defined serostatus. In the original processing: After removing out-of-frame reads, 2 million to 2.5 million distinct TCRbeta sequences remained. TCRdb's copy holds only in-frame clones and misses some; the assay was immunoSEQ multiplex PCR. That table gives V, J and clone size, and the DNA gave D and trimming. The repertoire holds about 60,000 clones, with more than 70% as singletons.

The sequenced sample was memory CD4+ T cells from blood. The chain combines TRBV28 with TRBJ1-6; no reliable D call. This clonotype was sampled from an adult in good health and CMV-seronegative. Some clones in this sample may be carry-over from other donors' samples. CDR3 in amino acids: CASISYFGDSDSPLHF. Written as DNA, the CDR3 is TGTGCCAGCATTTCATATTTCGGGGATTCGGATTCACCCCTCCACTTT. Based on the CDR3 plus reference TRBV28 and TRBJ1-6, the full variable domain is DVKVTQSSRYLVKRTGEKVFLECVQDMDHENMFWYRQDPGLGLRLIYFSYDVKMKEKGDIPEGYSVSREKKERFSLILESASTNQTSMYLCASISYFGDSDSPLHFGNGTRLTVT.